These 11 T cell receptor beta chains were sequenced from one sample in a study of control samples from healthy donors and cancer patients. Assay: immunoSEQ multiplex PCR; the TCRdb copy retains only in-frame clones and omits some. The repertoire holds 140,000 or so clones, 90% to 95% seen once, with approximately 15% in the top ten. The sample taken for sequencing was PBMCs. The receptors stem from a man aged 55-75 years with colorectal cancer.

This clone was counted a few times. DNA of the CDR3: TGTGCCAGCAGCTTGGTCGGGGGGTCTGGAAACACCATATATTTT. Translated, it gives CASSLVGGSGNTIYF. The chain uses TRBV5-5 and TRBJ1-3; possible D gene TRBD1, 5 bases. This CDR3 spans 15 amino acids. The V and J ends lost 0 bases and 1 base respectively, with 8 bases between them. Germline V CDR1 and CDR2: SGHKS, YYEKEE (reference sequence).

The chain links TRBV11-2 to TRBJ1-4, with 8 positions matching TRBD1. The germline V gene encodes CDR1 SGHAT and CDR2 FQNNGV. With 7 bases clipped from V and 3 bases from J, the junction kept 7 bases outside the gene matches. The CDR3 runs 15 residues. The CDR3 DNA reads TGTGCCAGCACCCGACAGGGGAAGGCTAATGAAAAACTGTTTTTT. Its protein is CASTRQGKANEKLFF.

V usage is TRBV5-6 and J usage is TRBJ1-2; 8 positions agree with TRBD1. The germline gives CDR1 SGHDT, CDR2 YYEEEE. V shed 0 bases and J 3 bases; nucleotides not matched to a gene: 4. The CDR3 is 15 amino acids. The CDR3 coding sequence is TGTGCCAGCAGCTTGGGGCAGACAGGGGACTATGGCTACACCTTC. This translates into CASSLGQTGDYGYTF. Full variable domain (outside the CDR3, taken from reference TRBV5-6 and TRBJ1-2): DAGVTQSPTHLIKTRGQQVTLRCSPKSGHDTVSWYQQALGQGPQFIFQYYEEEERQRGNFPDRFSGHQFPNYSSELNVNALLLGDSALYLCASSLGQTGDYGYTFGSGTRLTVV.

A remark on this clone: Its ends do not fully match the called genes, so a read error is possible. The chain has TRBV24-1 and TRBJ1-2; 7 nucleotides align to TRBD1. The CDR3 has 15 amino acids. Germline V gene data show CDR1 as KGHDR and CDR2 as SFDVKD. The chain's CDR3 is CAASDPSTGKRGYTF. The CDR3 DNA reads TGTGCCGCCAGTGATCCTTCGACAGGGAAACGTGGCTACACCTTC.

The rearrangement links TRBV2 to TRBJ1-2; TRBD1 agrees at 8 bases. Germline V CDR1 and CDR2: SNHLY, FYNNEI. With 6 bases clipped from V and 3 bases from J, the junction kept 9 bases outside the gene matches. The CDR3 is made up of 15 amino acids. CDR3 in DNA: TGTGCCAGCAGCCTCGGACAGGGAGGATACTATGGCTACACCTTC. Translated: CASSLGQGGYYGYTF.

The V call is TRBV6-5, the J call TRBJ1-2; 7 bases are shared with TRBD1. The CDR3 runs to 14 residues. V shed 8 bases, J shed 4 bases, and the junction held 10 bases outside the gene matches. Per germline, CDR1 MNHEY and CDR2 SVGAGI. The CDR3 region has the DNA TGTGCCAGCTCCAGGGGGGGTTTTAGCTATGGCTACACCTTC. This translates into CASSRGGFSYGYTF.

J is TRBJ2-7 and V is TRBV5-1, with 7 nucleotides matching TRBD1. The V segment lost 5 bases and the J segment 12 bases; nucleotides outside the gene matches: 17. CDR3 length: 14 amino acids. The germline CDR1 and CDR2 sequences are SGHRS and YFSETQ. CDR3 DNA sequence: TGCGCCAGCAGGCCCGGGACAGACCGACCTGAGGGGTACTTC. Protein: CASRPGTDRPEGYF.

This chain joins TRBV12-3 or TRBV12-4 and TRBJ1-2, with a tentative D call TRBD1 (5 bases). V gave up 6 bases and J gave up 4 bases, with 12 bases separating them. The CDR3 runs 13 residues. CDR3 DNA: TGTGCCAGCAGCCCTCAGGGTGGCTATGGCTACACCTTC. Translation: CASSPQGGYGYTF.

This rearrangement joins TRBV19 to TRBJ1-5; TRBD1 is a possible D gene (5 bases). The length of the CDR3 is 16 residues. Trimming took 7 bases from V and 2 from J, leaving 18 bases between them. Germline V gene data show CDR1 as LNHDA and CDR2 as SQIVND (reference sequence). The CDR3 bases are TGTGCCAGTACCCAGGCGGGGCAATTCGGCAATCAGCCCCAGCATTTT. This translates into CASTQAGQFGNQPQHF.

Only one count was recorded for this clone. The rearrangement uses TRBV6-2 or TRBV6-3 and TRBJ1-5; 7 nucleotides match TRBD1. Looked up from germline, CDR1 is MNHEY and CDR2 is SVGEGT. Trimming took 4 bases from V and 0 from J; bases not matched to a gene: 3. The CDR3 length is 15 residues. CDR3 coding DNA: TGTGCCAGCAGTTCACAGGGGTATAGCAATCAGCCCCAGCATTTT. Translation: CASSSQGYSNQPQHF.

The chain recombines TRBV5-1 with TRBJ2-4; 7 bases align to TRBD1. V dropped 3 bases and J dropped 8; count of bases not matched to a gene: 5. This CDR3 contains 13 residues. Germline V gene data show CDR1 as SGHRS and CDR2 as YFSETQ. The CDR3 DNA sequence: TGCGCCAGCAGCTCGGACAGGCAGTACATTCAGTACTTC. Its translation: CASSSDRQYIQYF.